Included here is one T cell receptor (beta chain) sequence, with context. Sequencing was performed with immunoSEQ multiplex PCR; in TCRdb, only in-frame clones are kept and a portion is missing. The sample holds about 81,000 clones, 90% to 95% seen once. The trim removed 6 bases at V and 4 bases at J, leaving 5 bases unmatched. The CDR3 consists of 14 residues. CDR1 LGHDT and CDR2 YNNKEL come from the germline V gene (reference sequence). This specimen belongs to a study of blood T cell repertoires in COVID-19. This clonotype was sampled from a woman aged 50 to 60 in a cohort sampled during active COVID-19. The material sequenced was peripheral blood. The chain is built from TRBV3-1 (or the pseudogene TRBV3-2) and TRBJ1-1; 10 nucleotides align to TRBD1. In nucleotides, the CDR3 is TGTGCCAGCAGTCCGACAGGGGGCCTCACTGAAGCTTTCTTT. It codes for CASSPTGGLTEAFF.